These 9 T cell receptor beta chains share one sample of origin, sequenced in a study of T-cell reconstitution after alpha-beta-depleted transplantation in children. Unique molecular identifiers were incorporated when the TCRbeta library was constructed. TCRdb redid the calling of the PCR reads with MiXCR, one entry per CDR3 protein. Of 330,000 or so distinct CDR3 sequences detected, 10% appear once; the ten largest clones hold around 7.5%. The sequenced sample was PBMCs, obtained before TCRalphabeta/CD19-depleted stem cell transplant. Receptors originate from a boy younger than two with acute myeloid leukemia, due to receive a stem cell transplant.

This clonotype was seen ten or more times. This chain connects TRBV7-3 to TRBJ2-1; D not resolved. With 5 bases removed from V and 11 bases from J, the gap between germline ends came to 13 bases. Germline values: CDR1 SGHTA, CDR2 FQGTGA. The CDR3 covers 12 residues. CDR3 amino acids: CASSPTSLQQFF. Written as DNA, the CDR3 is TGTGCCAGCAGCCCCACGAGCCTTCAGCAGTTCTTC.

In this sample, this clonotype turned up many times. The CDR3 spells CASSFYPGTPYEQYF. CDR3 nucleotides: TGTGCCAGCAGCTTTTATCCGGGGACTCCCTACGAGCAGTACTTC. The rearrangement joins TRBV7-2 to TRBJ2-7, with a tentative D call TRBD2 (6 bases). CDR1 SGHTA and CDR2 FQGNSA come from the germline V gene. Trimming took 3 bases from V and 2 from J, leaving 14 bases between them. The CDR3 runs to 15 residues.

This clonotype has at least ten counts. V and J are TRBV15 and TRBJ1-6, with D maybe TRBD1 (6 bases). V was clipped by 0 bases and J by 7 bases, with 10 bases between them. CDR1 LNHNV and CDR2 YYDKDF come from the germline V gene (reference sequence). The CDR3 is 15 residues long. In DNA, the CDR3 is TGTGCCACCAGCAGAGAGGCAGGGGTGAATTCACCCCTCCACTTT. It codes for CATSREAGVNSPLHF.

This chain links TRBV19 with TRBJ2-2; D is undetermined. This CDR3 spans 13 amino acids. CDR1 and CDR2 from the germline V gene are LNHDA and SQIVND (reference sequence). Between the trimmed V and J ends, which lost 9 bases and 1 base, there was a span of 9 bases. The CDR3 DNA is TGTGCCAGCACGACCCAGAACACCGGGGAGCTGTTTTTT. Translating gives CASTTQNTGELFF.

This clonotype was counted at least ten times. The J gene is TRBJ2-1, the V gene TRBV6-1; tentative D call: TRBD1 (6 bases). V lost 3 bases, J lost 4 bases, and 19 bases lay in between. CDR3 length: 17 amino acids. The germline V gene has CDR1 MNHNS and CDR2 SASEGT. Written as DNA, the CDR3 is TGTGCCAGCAGTGACGGGGTGGGACAAGGCCCTTACAATGAGCAGTTCTTC. This sequence encodes CASSDGVGQGPYNEQFF.

This clonotype has a count of ten or more. The V call is TRBV11-2, the J call TRBJ2-3, with D perhaps assigned TRBD1 or TRBD2 (6 bases each). CDR1 and CDR2 (germline): SGHAT, FQNNGV. Deletions cut 5 bases from V and 4 bases from J, with 22 bases between. CDR3 length equals 17 residues. DNA of the CDR3: TGTGCCAGCAGCCGAACCATACTCTTTGGGGGGCCAGATACGCAGTATTTT. Its translation is CASSRTILFGGPDTQYF.

This clonotype was seen ten or more times. V gene TRBV2 combines with J gene TRBJ2-7, with TRBD1 matching 8 bases. The CDR3 runs 14 residues. Trimming removed 2 bases from V and 5 bases from J; junction bases left unmatched: 5. The germline CDR1 and CDR2 sequences are SNHLY and FYNNEI. The CDR3 DNA is TGTGCCAGCAGTGAATGGCAGGGACAGGACGAGCAGTACTTC. It yields the protein CASSEWQGQDEQYF.

This chain links TRBV12-3 or TRBV12-4 with TRBJ2-3; D is undetermined. This CDR3 is built from 13 residues. Trimming cost V 6 bases and J 4 bases, with 11 bases left between them. CDR3 region: CASSYGTPDTQYF. In nucleotides, the CDR3 is TGTGCCAGCAGCTACGGCACGCCAGATACGCAGTATTTT.

This clonotype was counted only a few times. The chain is built from TRBV12-3 or TRBV12-4 and TRBJ1-5; possible D gene TRBD1, 5 bases. This CDR3 has 15 amino acids. The V end lost 4 bases, the J end lost 5 bases, and 15 bases lay between the germline ends. CDR3 region: CASSSAGGEDQPQHF. CDR3 in DNA: TGTGCCAGCAGTTCGGCGGGGGGGGAGGATCAGCCCCAGCATTTT.